This T cell receptor beta chain stems from a study of blood T cell repertoires in COVID-19. Data came from immunoSEQ multiplex PCR; TCRdb stores just in-frame clones and leaves some out. The sample consists of approximately 350,000 clones, 65% to 90% of them appearing once. This CDR3 region has 15 residues. The V end lost 0 bases, the J end lost 0 bases, and 6 bases lay between the germline ends. Germline values: CDR1 SGHNT, CDR2 YYREEE (reference sequence). The sequence was collected from a woman aged 60-75 years with COVID-19, enrolled during active disease. The sequenced material came from peripheral blood. This chain links TRBV5-4 with TRBJ2-2; D gene unclear. This chain's CDR3 is CASSLVNTNTGELFF. The DNA for the CDR3 is TGTGCCAGCAGCTTGGTTAACACGAACACCGGGGAGCTGTTTTTT.